This TCR beta chain was captured by sequencing in a study of shared T cell receptors in the human thymus. V lost 4 bases, J lost 3 bases, and 16 bases lay in between. The CDR3 contains 15 residues. In germline, CDR1 is SGHAT, CDR2 FQNNGV. The repertoire was sequenced with immunoSEQ multiplex PCR; TCRdb's copy has only in-frame clones and lacks some. The repertoire holds hundreds of thousands of clones, with 70% to 90% as singletons. These data also featured in a second study, about human thymus T cells. This second study says: Samples came from healthy Finnish infants during open corrective cardiac surgery.

The sequence was collected from a boy under two years old with a congenital heart defect. The source material was thymocytes. This rearrangement joins TRBV11-2 to TRBJ2-7, with D perhaps matching TRBD1 (6 bases). CDR3 sequence (DNA): TGTGCCAGCAGCTACAATGGACAGTACCTCTACGAGCAGTACTTC. It encodes CASSYNGQYLYEQYF. The complete variable domain, with remaining parts taken from reference TRBV11-2 and TRBJ2-7, reads EAGVAQSPRYKIIEKRQSVAFWCNPISGHATLYWYQQILGQGPKLLIQFQNNGVVDDSQLPKDRFSAERLKGVDSTLKIQPAKLEDSAVYLCASSYNGQYLYEQYFGPGTRLTVT.